One sample yielded the 23 T cell receptor beta chains listed below, sequenced in a study of patients and donors after allogeneic stem cell transplantation. MiXCR was run by TCRdb on the RT-PCR reads, yielding one entry per CDR3 protein. The data show tens of thousands of distinct CDR3 sequences, with approximately 6.3% seen just once and approximately 30% held by the top ten. The sequenced sample consisted of blood, either unsorted or a sorted T cell fraction (not recorded which). These TCRs come from a human donor who was either an allogeneic HSCT recipient or a stem cell or donor lymphocyte infusion donor (not recorded which). It is not recorded whose cells these are; they may come from a transplant donor.

In its sample, this clonotype was seen many times. This chain joins TRBV6-2 or TRBV6-3 and TRBJ1-3, with D uncertain. Per germline, CDR1 MNHEY and CDR2 SVGEGT. CDR3 length equals 15 residues. V gave up 2 bases and J gave up 0 bases, with 8 bases separating them. CDR3 loop: CASSYGWVSGNTIYF. The CDR3 nucleotides read TGTGCCAGCAGTTACGGATGGGTCTCTGGAAACACCATATATTTT.

At least ten counts were recorded for this clonotype. This chain uses TRBV20-1 with TRBJ1-1, with unresolved D. Germline CDR1 reads DFQATT; CDR2 reads SNEGSKA (reference sequence). Between the trimmed V and J ends, which lost 3 bases and 0 bases, there was a span of 11 bases. The CDR3 has 14 amino acids. The CDR3 here is CSARAGDMNTEAFF. The CDR3 DNA reads as TGCAGTGCTAGGGCGGGAGACATGAACACTGAAGCTTTCTTT.

This clonotype appeared many times. The chain joins TRBV5-1 to TRBJ1-1; D might be TRBD1 (6 bases). Trimming cost V 0 bases and J 7 bases, with 13 bases left between them. Germline-derived CDR1 and CDR2 are SGHRS and YFSETQ. CDR3 size: 14 residues. The CDR3 DNA follows: TGCGCCAGCAGCTTGGTAGGGGACAACCGTGAAGCTTTCTTT. Protein product: CASSLVGDNREAFF. The full variable domain, rest sourced from reference TRBV5-1 and TRBJ1-1, is KAGVTQTPRYLIKTRGQQVTLSCSPISGHRSVSWYQQTPGQGLQFLFEYFSETQRNKGNFPGRFSGRQFSNSRSEMNVSTLELGDSALYLCASSLVGDNREAFFGQGTRLTVV.

This clonotype was picked up many times. V is TRBV6-2 or TRBV6-3 and J is TRBJ1-1; maybe TRBD1 (6 bases). The CDR3 has 12 amino acids. V lost 8 bases, J lost 4 bases, and 11 bases lay in between. Per the germline V gene, CDR1 is MNHEY and CDR2 is SVGEGT. The chain's CDR3 is CASGRGFTEAFF. CDR3 sequence (DNA): TGTGCCAGCGGCAGGGGTTTCACTGAAGCTTTCTTT.

In its sample, this clonotype was seen many times. This chain uses TRBV19 with TRBJ1-1; D perhaps matches TRBD1 (5 bases). The V gene lost 5 bases and the J gene lost 5 bases, with 15 bases spanning the gap. This CDR3 is built from 14 residues. From germline, CDR1 is LNHDA and CDR2 SQIVND (reference sequence). The DNA of the CDR3 is TGTGCCAGTAGTTCCATTCAGGGTCCGACTGAAGCTTTCTTT. Its protein is CASSSIQGPTEAFF. Complete variable domain (other parts from reference TRBV19 and TRBJ1-1): DGGITQSPKYLFRKEGQNVTLSCEQNLNHDAMYWYRQDPGQGLRLIYYSQIVNDFQKGDIAEGYSVSREKKESFPLTVTSAQKNPTAFYLCASSSIQGPTEAFFGQGTRLTVV.

In regard to this clonotype: One junction end disagrees with the germline gene, perhaps due to a read error. The V gene is TRBV3-1, the J gene TRBJ2-3; D not certain. CDR1 is LGHDT and CDR2 is YNNKEL in the germline V gene (reference sequence). This CDR3 comprises 14 residues. The chain's CDR3 is CASNQGLVTDTQYF. Written as DNA, the CDR3 is TGTGCCAGCAACCAAGGGCTAGTCACAGATACGCAGTATTTT.

In this sample, this clonotype is medium-sized. The chain carries TRBV7-6 and TRBJ2-7, with TRBD2 identical over 12 bases. V was pared by 2 bases and J by 2 bases, with 7 bases of the junction left unmatched. The CDR3 loop spans 17 amino acids. Germline lookup yields CDR1 SGHVS and CDR2 FNYEAQ. The CDR3 coding sequence is TGTGCCAGCAGCTTAACTTCGGCTAGCGGGAGGGCCTACGAGCAGTACTTC. Encoded protein: CASSLTSASGRAYEQYF.

This clonotype was recorded at least ten times. The gene calls are TRBV24-1 and TRBJ2-2; D gene uncertain. Deletions cut 6 bases from V and 5 bases from J, with 6 bases between. The CDR3 covers 12 residues. Germline CDR1 and CDR2: KGHDR and SFDVKD. In DNA form, the CDR3 reads TGTGCCACCAGTAGAGAAACCGGGGAGCTGTTTTTT. The encoded protein is CATSRETGELFF.

This clonotype was observed at least ten times. The J gene is TRBJ1-2, the V gene TRBV15; D ambiguous. Germline CDR1 LNHNV, CDR2 YYDKDF (reference sequence). Trimming took off 0 bases at V and 4 bases at J, with 6 bases between the two ends. The CDR3 loop spans 13 amino acids. The CDR3 DNA follows: TGTGCCACCAGCAGAGACGGTGCCTATGGCTACACCTTC. It translates to CATSRDGAYGYTF.

This clonotype was seen only a few times. This rearrangement joins TRBV18 to TRBJ1-2; D is perhaps TRBD1 (5 bases). The CDR3 loop spans 15 amino acids. CDR1 and CDR2 from the germline V gene are KGHSH and LQKENI. Deletions cut 3 bases from V and 3 bases from J, with 14 bases between. For the CDR3, the DNA is TGTGCCAGCTCACCGGGGGGGGAATCCTACTATGGCTACACCTTC. It translates to CASSPGGESYYGYTF.

The chain recombines TRBV20-1 with TRBJ2-2; the match to TRBD1 covers 7 bases. J lost 4 bases, V lost 7 bases, and 9 bases had no gene match. Looked up from germline, CDR1 is DFQATT and CDR2 is SNEGSKA (reference sequence). The CDR3 length is 14 residues. CDR3 DNA sequence: TGCAGTGTCCCGACAGGGAGAGGCACCGGGGAGCTGTTTTTT. Translated, it gives CSVPTGRGTGELFF.

The chain joins TRBV12-3 or TRBV12-4 to TRBJ2-2, with D hard to call. The CDR3 runs to 14 residues. Trimming cost V 1 base and J 8 bases, with 11 bases left between them. The DNA of the CDR3 is TGTGCCAGCAGTTTAGAGGTTGGGTTTGGGGAGCTGTTTTTT. It is translated as CASSLEVGFGELFF.

The J gene is TRBJ2-7, the V gene TRBV12-3 or TRBV12-4, with D uncertain. V lost 2 bases to trimming and J lost 5 bases, with 28 bases between them. This CDR3 contains 19 residues. The CDR3: CASSLIDREAQAISHEQYF. The DNA of the CDR3 is TGTGCCAGCAGTTTAATAGACCGCGAGGCCCAGGCAATCTCTCACGAGCAGTACTTC.

This clonotype was observed a few times. The chain couples TRBV28 to TRBJ1-4, with 10 bases aligning to TRBD1. The CDR3 has 16 amino acids. The V gene's germline CDR1 is MDHEN and CDR2 SYDVKM. The J segment lost 8 bases and the V segment lost 4 bases, leaving 10 bases of the junction unmatched. The CDR3 nucleotides are TGTGCCAGCAGTTCCGCCTTGGGACAGGGGAGGGAAAAACTGTTTTTT. This codes for CASSSALGQGREKLFF.

This clonotype came up a few times. The genes are TRBV6-7 and TRBJ1-4, with D perhaps TRBD1 (6 bases). TRBV6-7 is marked as an open reading frame, function uncertain. CDR3 length: 15 amino acids. V lost 6 bases and J lost 8, with 19 bases in between. CDR3 loop: CASSKHSTGVEKLFF. In nucleotides, the CDR3 is TGTGCCAGCAGCAAACACTCGACAGGCGTGGAAAAACTGTTTTTT.

This clonotype was recorded a few times. The chain links TRBV20-1 to TRBJ2-3; 11 bases match TRBD2. Germline V gene sequence: CDR1 DFQATT, CDR2 SNEGSKA (reference sequence). The CDR3 is 15 amino acids. V was pared by 1 base and J by 7 bases, with 7 bases of the junction left unmatched. The DNA of the CDR3 is TGCAGTGCTAGAGGCCGGACTAGCGGGTCCCATACGCAGTATTTT. Its protein product is CSARGRTSGSHTQYF.

This clonotype was seen more than once but under ten times. This chain connects TRBV20-1 to TRBJ2-6; no firm D call. The CDR3 is 14 amino acids. The germline CDR1 and CDR2 sequences are DFQATT and SNEGSKA (reference sequence). Trimming pared 6 bases from V and 0 bases from J, leaving 9 bases between. The CDR3 region has the DNA TGCAGTGCCCAAGACCTCTCTGGGGCCAACGTCCTGACTTTC. Its protein is CSAQDLSGANVLTF.

The sample holds many counts of this clonotype. The CDR3 region has the DNA TGTGCCACGCTCGGGGGTCTGAGCTCTGGAAACACCATATATTTT. This sequence encodes CATLGGLSSGNTIYF. The V gene is TRBV28, the J gene TRBJ1-3, with D maybe TRBD1 (5 bases). The CDR3 has 15 amino acids. The V end was cut by 10 bases, the J end by 0 bases, with 16 bases between. Germline V lookup: CDR1 MDHEN, CDR2 SYDVKM.

This clonotype was seen ten or more times. The chain employs TRBV7-9 and TRBJ2-7, with TRBD2 as a possible D gene (7 bases). Germline CDR1 reads SEHNR; CDR2 reads FQNEAQ (reference sequence). Trimming left V 4 bases short and J 2 bases short, with 18 bases between. There are 16 residues in the CDR3. CDR3: CASSSDRGGGTYEQYF. The CDR3 DNA is TGTGCCAGCAGCTCGGATCGGGGAGGGGGTACCTACGAGCAGTACTTC.

This clonotype has a count of ten or more. This chain uses TRBV24-1 with TRBJ2-1, with TRBD2 identical over 11 bases. Germline-derived CDR1 and CDR2 are KGHDR and SFDVKD. V was clipped by 3 bases and J by 11 bases; unmatched bases: 8. The CDR3 covers 15 residues. The CDR3 here is CATSDGVTSGNQQFF. The CDR3, as DNA: TGTGCCACCAGTGATGGGGTGACTAGCGGGAACCAGCAGTTCTTC.

The rearrangement links TRBV30 to TRBJ2-1; 7 nucleotides line up with TRBD2. The CDR3 contains 13 residues. The J segment lost 8 bases and the V segment lost 7 bases, leaving 11 bases of the junction unmatched. Looked up from germline, CDR1 is GTSNPN and CDR2 is SVGIG (reference sequence). CDR3 loop: CAFERDLLHEQFF. In DNA form, the CDR3 reads TGTGCCTTTGAGCGGGACTTGCTCCATGAGCAGTTCTTC.

There are many counts of this clonotype. The chain carries TRBV5-5 and TRBJ2-1; a possible D gene is TRBD2 (5 bases). Germline CDR1 is SGHKS and CDR2 is YYEKEE (reference sequence). CDR3 length: 20 amino acids. V was trimmed by 3 bases and J by 1 base, leaving 26 bases between them. CDR3 DNA sequence: TGTGCCAGCAGCTACATTAATCATAAAATCGGTCGAGGGTCCTACAATGAGCAGTTCTTC. Amino acid sequence: CASSYINHKIGRGSYNEQFF.

This clonotype showed up just a few times. The chain carries TRBV3-1 and TRBJ2-7; 10 nucleotides match TRBD2. The V and J ends lost 0 bases and 7 bases, in that order; junction bases with no gene match: 9. The CDR3 has 16 residues. Per the germline V gene, CDR1 is LGHDT and CDR2 is YNNKEL (reference sequence). This CDR3 is CASSQDGSGRFREQYF. The CDR3 nucleotides read TGTGCCAGCAGCCAAGATGGTAGCGGGAGGTTTCGGGAGCAGTACTTC.